Below are 3 T cell receptor beta chains sequenced from a single sample in a study of cytomegalovirus exposure and HLA in healthy donors. PCR used 60 Vbeta primers and 13 Jbeta primers. Repertoires were generated with immunoSEQ multiplex PCR, while TCRdb's copy carries only in-frame clones and drops some. This sample has approximately 150,000 clones, with roughly three quarters found just once. Sequencing was carried out using PBMCs. The receptors here all came from a male donor in good health and CMV-seronegative.

The CDR3 protein is CASSLSGVSYEQYF. In nucleotides, the CDR3 is TGTGCCAGCAGTTTAAGCGGGGTCTCCTACGAGCAGTACTTC. The rearrangement links TRBV28 to TRBJ2-7; 7 bases agree with TRBD2. V lost 2 bases to trimming and J lost 0 bases; unmatched junction nucleotides: 1. Germline lookup yields CDR1 MDHEN and CDR2 SYDVKM. There are 14 residues in the CDR3.

The genes are TRBV5-1 and TRBJ2-5; D perhaps matches TRBD1 (6 bases). V was clipped by 2 bases and J by 1 base, with 9 bases between them. Germline loops: CDR1 SGHRS, CDR2 YFSETQ. The CDR3 runs to 14 residues. The chain's CDR3 is CASSFTGSQETQYF. Here the CDR3 DNA reads TGCGCCAGCAGCTTTACAGGGTCCCAAGAGACCCAGTACTTC. The full variable domain, in which reference TRBV5-1 and TRBJ2-5 provide the parts outside the CDR3, is KAGVTQTPRYLIKTRGQQVTLSCSPISGHRSVSWYQQTPGQGLQFLFEYFSETQRNKGNFPGRFSGRQFSNSRSEMNVSTLELGDSALYLCASSFTGSQETQYFGPGTRLLVL.

The gene calls are TRBV6-1 and TRBJ1-5, with D perhaps matching TRBD1 (6 bases). CDR1 and CDR2 from the germline V gene are MNHNS and SASEGT. The V end was cut by 6 bases, the J end by 1 base, with 13 bases between. The CDR3 has 15 amino acids. The CDR3 loop is CASSVDRLSNQPQHF. The CDR3 nucleotides are TGTGCCAGCAGCGTGGACAGATTGAGCAATCAGCCCCAGCATTTT.